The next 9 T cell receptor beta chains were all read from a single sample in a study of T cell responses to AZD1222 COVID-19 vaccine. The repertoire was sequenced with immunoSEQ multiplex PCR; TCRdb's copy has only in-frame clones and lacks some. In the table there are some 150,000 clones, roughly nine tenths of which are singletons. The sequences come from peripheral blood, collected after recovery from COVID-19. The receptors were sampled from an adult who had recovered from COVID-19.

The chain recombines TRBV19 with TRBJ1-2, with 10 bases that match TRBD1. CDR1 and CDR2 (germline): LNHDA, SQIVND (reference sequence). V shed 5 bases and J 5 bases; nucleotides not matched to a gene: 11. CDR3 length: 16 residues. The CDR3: CASSPGQGWESYGYTF. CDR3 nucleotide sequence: TGTGCCAGTAGTCCGGGACAGGGGTGGGAAAGTTATGGCTACACCTTC.

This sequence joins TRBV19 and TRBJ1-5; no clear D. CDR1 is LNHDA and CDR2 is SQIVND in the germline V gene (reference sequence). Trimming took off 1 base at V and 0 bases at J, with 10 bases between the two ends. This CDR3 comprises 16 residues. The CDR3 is CASSIVETYSNQPQHF. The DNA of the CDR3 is TGTGCCAGTAGTATAGTAGAGACTTATAGCAATCAGCCCCAGCATTTT.

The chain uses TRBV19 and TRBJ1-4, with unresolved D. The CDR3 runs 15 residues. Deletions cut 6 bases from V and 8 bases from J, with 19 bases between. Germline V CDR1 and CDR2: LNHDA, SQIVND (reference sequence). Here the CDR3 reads CASSRRHLVGEKLFF. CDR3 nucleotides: TGTGCCAGTAGCCGGAGACACTTGGTAGGGGAAAAACTGTTTTTT. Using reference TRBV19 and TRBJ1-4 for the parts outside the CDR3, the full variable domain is DGGITQSPKYLFRKEGQNVTLSCEQNLNHDAMYWYRQDPGQGLRLIYYSQIVNDFQKGDIAEGYSVSREKKESFPLTVTSAQKNPTAFYLCASSRRHLVGEKLFFGSGTQLSVL.

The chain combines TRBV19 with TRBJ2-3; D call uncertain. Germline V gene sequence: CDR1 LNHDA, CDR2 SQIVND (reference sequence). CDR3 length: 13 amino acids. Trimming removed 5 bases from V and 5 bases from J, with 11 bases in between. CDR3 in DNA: TGTGCCAGTAGTCTGGGGTTTGGAGATACGCAGTATTTT. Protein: CASSLGFGDTQYF.

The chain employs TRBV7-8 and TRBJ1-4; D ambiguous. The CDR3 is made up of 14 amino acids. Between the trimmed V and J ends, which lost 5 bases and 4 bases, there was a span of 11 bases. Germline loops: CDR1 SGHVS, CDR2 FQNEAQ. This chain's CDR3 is CASSEERFNEKLFF. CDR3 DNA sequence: TGTGCCAGCAGCGAGGAGCGCTTTAATGAAAAACTGTTTTTT.

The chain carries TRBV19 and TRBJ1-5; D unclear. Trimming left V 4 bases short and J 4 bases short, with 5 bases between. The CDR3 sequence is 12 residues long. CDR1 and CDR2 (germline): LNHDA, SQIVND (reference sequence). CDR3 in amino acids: CASSTLNQPQHF. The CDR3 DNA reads TGTGCCAGTAGTACGCTAAATCAGCCCCAGCATTTT.

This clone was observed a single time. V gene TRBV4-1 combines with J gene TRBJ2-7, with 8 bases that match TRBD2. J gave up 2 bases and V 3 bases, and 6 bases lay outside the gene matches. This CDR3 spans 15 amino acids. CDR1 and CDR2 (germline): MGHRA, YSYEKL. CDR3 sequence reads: CASSHPAGGAYEQYF. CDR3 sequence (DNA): TGCGCCAGCAGCCACCCCGCGGGGGGAGCCTACGAGCAGTACTTC.

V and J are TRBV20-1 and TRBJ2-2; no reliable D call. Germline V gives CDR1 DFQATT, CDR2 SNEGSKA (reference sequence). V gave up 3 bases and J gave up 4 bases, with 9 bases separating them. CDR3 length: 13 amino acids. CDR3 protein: CSASLTATGELFF. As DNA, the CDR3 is TGCAGTGCTAGTTTAACAGCCACCGGGGAGCTGTTTTTT.

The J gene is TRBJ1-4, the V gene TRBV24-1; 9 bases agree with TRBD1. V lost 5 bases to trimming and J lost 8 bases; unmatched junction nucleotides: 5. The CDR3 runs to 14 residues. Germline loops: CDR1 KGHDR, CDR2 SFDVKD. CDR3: CATSAPGTGEKLFF. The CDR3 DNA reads TGTGCCACCAGTGCCCCGGGGACAGGGGAAAAACTGTTTTTT.